Following are 31 T cell receptor beta chains from one sample sequenced in a study of graft-versus-host responses after intestinal transplantation. The antigens for these receptors are not known. TCRdb's copy holds only in-frame clones and misses some; the assay was immunoSEQ multiplex PCR. Found here are tens of thousands of clones, over 85% of them singletons; the top ten hold roughly 0.31%. The input for sequencing was unstimulated CD4+ T cells sorted from spleen or lymph node cells, taken before intestinal transplant. The receptors here all came from a human donor who received an intestinal transplant.

As regards this clone: At one end, the junction sequence differs from germline, possibly due to a read error. The CDR3 loop is CSVAGVTETFF. Here the CDR3 DNA reads TGCAGCGTCGCTGGTGTCACTGAAACTTTCTTT. The rearrangement uses TRBV29-1 and TRBJ1-1; D is ambiguous. The CDR3 sequence is 11 residues long. Germline V lookup: CDR1 SQVTM, CDR2 ANQGSEA.

V is TRBV4-1 and J is TRBJ2-1; TRBD2 matches at 16 bases. The CDR3 has 19 residues. Germline trimming cut 0 bases from V and 8 bases from J; bases unmatched to any gene: 10. Germline loops: CDR1 MGHRA, CDR2 YSYEKL. CDR3 in amino acids: CASSQDRGLAGGPGDEQFF. As DNA, the CDR3 is TGCGCCAGCAGCCAAGATAGGGGACTAGCGGGAGGGCCAGGTGATGAGCAGTTCTTC.

This CDR3 reads CASSPRDGVVNEQFF. The CDR3 DNA sequence: TGCGCCAGCAGCCCCAGGGACGGGGTAGTGAATGAGCAGTTCTTC. The gene calls are TRBV4-1 and TRBJ2-1, with D perhaps matching TRBD1 or TRBD2 (5 bases each). The CDR3 sequence is 15 residues long. Germline V CDR1 and CDR2: MGHRA, YSYEKL. V lost 4 bases and J 7 bases, leaving 17 bases between the germline ends.

This rearrangement joins TRBV28 to TRBJ2-5, with D possibly matching TRBD2 (5 bases). The DNA matches TRBJ2-7 better at its end, which makes the J call doubtful. The CDR3 is 14 residues long. Germline values: CDR1 MDHEN, CDR2 SYDVKM. The CDR3 DNA reads as TGTGCCAGCATCGGGAATTTGGGGTTTGGCGAGCAGTACTTC. As protein: CASIGNLGFGEQYF.

V usage is TRBV6-5 and J usage is TRBJ1-2; 9 bases fit TRBD1. V gave up 2 bases and J gave up 8 bases; unmatched junction bases: 6. The germline gives CDR1 MNHEY, CDR2 SVGAGI. The CDR3 sequence is 14 residues long. CDR3 residues: CASSYGGTGRGYTF. In DNA form, the CDR3 reads TGTGCCAGCAGTTACGGGGGGACAGGGAGAGGCTACACCTTC.

The rearrangement joins TRBV14 to TRBJ2-5; tentatively, D is TRBD2 (6 bases). The CDR3 consists of 17 residues. V was trimmed by 2 bases and J by 0 bases, leaving 16 bases between them. Germline V gene data show CDR1 as SGHDN and CDR2 as FVKESK. DNA for the CDR3: TGTGCCAGCAGCCAAAGGCTAGGAGTAGCGGACCAAGAGACCCAGTACTTC. Translation gives CASSQRLGVADQETQYF.

V gene TRBV21-1 combines with J gene TRBJ1-5. TRBV21-1 is a pseudogene segment. The CDR3 length is 14 residues. In nucleotides, the CDR3 is TGTGCCAGCAGCAAAGCTGGACCCAATCAGCCCCAGCATTTT. Its translation is CASSKAGPNQPQHF.

This chain uses TRBV10-1 with TRBJ2-1, with D perhaps matching TRBD2 (5 bases). V was pared by 3 bases and J by 3 bases, with 12 bases between. The CDR3 sequence is 15 residues long. The germline CDR1 and CDR2 sequences are WNHNN and SYGVQD (reference sequence). CDR3 DNA sequence: TGCGCCAGCAGTGAAAATTCGGGATTCTACAATGAGCAGTTCTTC. This encodes CASSENSGFYNEQFF.

The V gene is TRBV6-5, the J gene TRBJ1-2; D is ambiguous. Trimming shortened V by 5 bases and J by 7 bases, and 11 bases separated the two germline ends. CDR3 length equals 12 residues. Per germline, CDR1 MNHEY and CDR2 SVGAGI. CDR3: CASSERVFGYTF. The CDR3 DNA is TGTGCCAGCAGTGAAAGGGTATTTGGCTACACCTTC.

The chain is built from TRBV7-9 and TRBJ2-6, with TRBD2 matching 8 bases. The CDR3 has 19 residues. With 5 bases clipped from V and 0 bases from J, the junction kept 12 bases outside the gene matches. CDR1 is SEHNR and CDR2 is FQNEAQ in the germline V gene (reference sequence). The CDR3 region is CASSPRRGVGYSGANVLTF. The CDR3 coding sequence is TGTGCCAGCAGCCCGAGGCGGGGGGTGGGCTACTCTGGGGCCAACGTCCTGACTTTC.

As to this clone: This CDR3 is also generated by other DNA sequences in the sample. The chain has TRBV5-4 and TRBJ1-1, with D uncertain. The CDR3 has 14 amino acids. The germline gives CDR1 SGHNT, CDR2 YYREEE (reference sequence). V was pared by 4 bases and J by 1 base, with 11 bases between. Written as DNA, the CDR3 is TGTGCCAGCAGCCTGTATCAGGCGAACACTGAAGCTTTCTTT. It codes for CASSLYQANTEAFF.

V gene TRBV5-8 combines with J gene TRBJ1-1; D is uncertain. The CDR3 has 14 residues. Germline lookup yields CDR1 SGHTS and CDR2 YDEGEE. V lost 3 bases and J 4 bases, leaving 13 bases between the germline ends. CDR3 DNA sequence: TGTGCCAGCAGCTCGGAAATCTTGGGCACTGAAGCTTTCTTT. It translates to CASSSEILGTEAFF.

This chain uses TRBV29-1 with TRBJ2-7; 7 bases are a match to TRBD1. The CDR3 extends over 13 amino acids. In germline, CDR1 is SQVTM, CDR2 ANQGSEA. Trimming cost V 7 bases and J 3 bases; bases outside gene matches: 9. CDR3 protein: CSASRGSRYEQYF. CDR3 nucleotides: TGCAGCGCATCCAGGGGGTCCCGCTACGAGCAGTACTTC.

The V and J genes are TRBV6-1 and TRBJ2-1; no firm D call. V shed 3 bases and J shed 6 bases, with 9 bases lying between them. The CDR3 extends over 13 amino acids. The germline gives CDR1 MNHNS, CDR2 SASEGT. CDR3 DNA sequence: TGTGCCAGCAGTGAGGTCGCTTCCAATGAGCAGTTCTTC. Residues: CASSEVASNEQFF.

CDR3: CASSTDGRNTEAFF. In DNA, the CDR3 is TGTGCCAGCAGCACCGACGGCAGGAACACTGAAGCTTTCTTT. This chain connects TRBV7-2 to TRBJ1-1; unclear D gene. This CDR3 is built from 14 residues. Germline V lookup: CDR1 SGHTA, CDR2 FQGNSA. The V gene lost 5 bases and the J gene lost 1 base, with 11 bases spanning the gap.

This clone has a single count. The chain is built from TRBV4-2 and TRBJ1-1; D perhaps matches TRBD1 (5 bases). The CDR3 length is 15 residues. The germline gives CDR1 LGHNA, CDR2 YNFKEQ. Trimming took 0 bases from V and 5 from J, leaving 13 bases between them. CDR3 region: CASSQEGTVGTEAFF. The DNA of the CDR3 is TGTGCCAGCAGCCAAGAGGGGACTGTCGGTACTGAAGCTTTCTTT.

This clone was seen once. V gene TRBV28 combines with J gene TRBJ2-1; 11 bases line up with TRBD2. From germline, CDR1 is MDHEN and CDR2 SYDVKM. J lost 4 bases, V lost 4 bases, and 15 bases had no gene match. This CDR3 has 19 amino acids. The CDR3 spells CASSSPRLAGSSRYNEQFF. The CDR3 coding sequence is TGTGCCAGCAGTTCCCCCAGACTAGCGGGAAGTAGTCGGTACAATGAGCAGTTCTTC.

V and J are TRBV5-1 and TRBJ1-1, with D possibly matching TRBD1 (6 bases). The V and J ends lost 1 base and 2 bases respectively, with 12 bases between them. This CDR3 has 15 amino acids. The germline CDR1 and CDR2 sequences are SGHRS and YFSETQ. The CDR3 nucleotides are TGCGCCAGCAGCTTGTTTGGCAGGGGCAACACTGAAGCTTTCTTT. Protein: CASSLFGRGNTEAFF.

The rearrangement links TRBV5-4 to TRBJ2-1; no reliable D call. The germline V gene has CDR1 SGHNT and CDR2 YYREEE (reference sequence). CDR3 length: 16 amino acids. V was shortened by 1 base and J by 0 bases, with 11 bases between the two germline ends. CDR3 protein: CASSLISFSSYNEQFF. CDR3 DNA sequence: TGTGCCAGCAGCTTGATTTCTTTCAGCTCCTACAATGAGCAGTTCTTC.

The genes are TRBV5-1 and TRBJ1-1; D is unclear. Germline CDR1 reads SGHRS; CDR2 reads YFSETQ. The CDR3 is 14 amino acids. V lost 4 bases, J lost 1 base, and 11 bases lay in between. CDR3 sequence: CASSRSGENTEAFF. Written as DNA, the CDR3 is TGCGCCAGCAGCCGGTCCGGGGAGAACACTGAAGCTTTCTTT.

The V gene is TRBV2, the J gene TRBJ2-2; either TRBD1 or TRBD2 may supply D (5 bases each). Germline lookup yields CDR1 SNHLY and CDR2 FYNNEI. This CDR3 has 14 residues. Trimming cost V 6 bases and J 3 bases, with 11 bases left between them. In nucleotides, the CDR3 is TGTGCCAGCAGGCCAGGGCGGGACACCGGGGAGCTGTTTTTT. Its translation is CASRPGRDTGELFF.

V usage is TRBV5-1 and J usage is TRBJ2-5; D gene ambiguous. The CDR3 has 12 amino acids. The germline V gene has CDR1 SGHRS and CDR2 YFSETQ. V dropped 4 bases and J dropped 2 bases, with 6 bases sitting between them. The CDR3 DNA follows: TGCGCCAGCAGCCCCCTACAAGAGACCCAGTACTTC. Translated: CASSPLQETQYF. Combining the CDR3 with reference TRBV5-1 and TRBJ2-5 gives the whole variable domain KAGVTQTPRYLIKTRGQQVTLSCSPISGHRSVSWYQQTPGQGLQFLFEYFSETQRNKGNFPGRFSGRQFSNSRSEMNVSTLELGDSALYLCASSPLQETQYFGPGTRLLVL.

The V call is TRBV10-1, the J call TRBJ1-1, with a tentative D call TRBD1 (6 bases). With 2 bases removed from V and 3 bases from J, the gap between germline ends came to 16 bases. There are 16 residues in the CDR3. The germline V gene has CDR1 WNHNN and CDR2 SYGVQD (reference sequence). CDR3 nucleotides: TGCGCCAGCAGTGAGACTCAGGGGCGAAGGGACACTGAAGCTTTCTTT. Its translation is CASSETQGRRDTEAFF.

This chain joins TRBV6-6 and TRBJ1-4; D perhaps matches TRBD1 (5 bases). Germline-derived CDR1 and CDR2 are MNHNY and SVGAGI (reference sequence). Trimming left V 0 bases short and J 3 bases short, with 5 bases between. This CDR3 contains 14 residues. The DNA for the CDR3 is TGTGCCAGCAGTTACTCCAGGGCTAATGAAAAACTGTTTTTT. This codes for CASSYSRANEKLFF.

The chain has TRBV27 and TRBJ1-2; 10 bases line up with TRBD1. Germline assignment: CDR1 MNHEY and CDR2 SMNVEV (reference sequence). The CDR3 totals 12 residues. Trimming cost V 6 bases and J 7 bases; bases outside gene matches: 2. The CDR3 loop reads CASSGQGGGYTF. CDR3 DNA sequence: TGTGCCAGCAGCGGACAGGGGGGTGGCTACACCTTC.

The chain carries TRBV10-3 and TRBJ2-3, with unresolved D. The length of the CDR3 is 11 residues. The germline gives CDR1 ENHRY, CDR2 SYGVKD. V lost 5 bases and J lost 3, with 3 bases in between. CDR3 protein: CAISTTDTQYF. The CDR3 DNA reads as TGTGCCATCAGTACGACAGATACGCAGTATTTT.

The chain recombines TRBV6-1 with TRBJ1-5, with D possibly matching TRBD1 (5 bases). Germline-derived CDR1 and CDR2 are MNHNS and SASEGT. Trimming pared 6 bases from V and 3 bases from J, leaving 15 bases between. The CDR3 loop spans 15 amino acids. The CDR3 loop is CASRGDGLANQPQHF. The CDR3 DNA reads as TGTGCCAGCAGGGGGGACGGCCTAGCCAATCAGCCCCAGCATTTT.

The chain combines TRBV28 with TRBJ1-4, with D unclear. V was shortened by 2 bases and J by 1 base, with 8 bases between the two germline ends. This CDR3 spans 15 amino acids. CDR1 MDHEN and CDR2 SYDVKM come from the germline V gene. The CDR3 spells CASSLGGETNEKLFF. CDR3 sequence (DNA): TGTGCCAGCAGTTTAGGTGGAGAAACTAATGAAAAACTGTTTTTT.

V and J are TRBV7-3 and TRBJ2-3; tentative D call: TRBD2 (6 bases). Trimming cost V 5 bases and J 2 bases, with 11 bases left between them. Germline V CDR1 and CDR2: SGHTA, FQGTGA. The CDR3 is 14 residues long. This chain's CDR3 is CASSRLGTTDTQYF. CDR3 bases: TGTGCCAGCAGCAGACTAGGAACCACAGATACGCAGTATTTT.

The chain couples TRBV6-5 to TRBJ2-2, with TRBD1 identical over 7 bases. CDR1 and CDR2 (germline): MNHEY, SVGAGI. Trimming cost V 2 bases and J 9 bases; bases outside gene matches: 9. This CDR3 has 15 residues. The CDR3 nucleotides are TGTGCCAGCAGTTACGGGGCAGGGGGTACCAGGGAGCTGTTTTTT. It is translated as CASSYGAGGTRELFF.

To note about this clone: Mismatch with germline at one junction end may stem from a read error. The V call is TRBV11-2, the J call TRBJ1-2; no clear D gene. There are 14 residues in the CDR3. The germline CDR1 and CDR2 sequences are SGHAT and FQNNGV. The CDR3 region is CTSSSGRRVYGYTF. The CDR3 coding sequence is TGTACCAGCAGCTCGGGCCGTCGTGTCTATGGCTACACCTTC.